The T cell receptor beta chain under discussion was sequenced for a study of blood T cell repertoires in COVID-19. The V and J ends lost 9 bases and 4 bases respectively, with 22 bases between them. From germline, CDR1 is LNHDA and CDR2 SQIVND (reference sequence). There are 15 residues in the CDR3. Repertoires were generated with immunoSEQ multiplex PCR, while TCRdb's copy carries only in-frame clones and drops some. The table includes 150,000 or so clones, roughly 90% detected once. The chain joins TRBV19 to TRBJ2-7, with D perhaps TRBD2 (6 bases). This TCR derives from a human donor in a cohort sampled during active COVID-19. The sample was peripheral blood. The chain's CDR3 is CASPFWRDLQYEQYF. In DNA, the CDR3 is TGTGCCAGCCCGTTTTGGCGGGATTTACAATACGAGCAGTACTTC.